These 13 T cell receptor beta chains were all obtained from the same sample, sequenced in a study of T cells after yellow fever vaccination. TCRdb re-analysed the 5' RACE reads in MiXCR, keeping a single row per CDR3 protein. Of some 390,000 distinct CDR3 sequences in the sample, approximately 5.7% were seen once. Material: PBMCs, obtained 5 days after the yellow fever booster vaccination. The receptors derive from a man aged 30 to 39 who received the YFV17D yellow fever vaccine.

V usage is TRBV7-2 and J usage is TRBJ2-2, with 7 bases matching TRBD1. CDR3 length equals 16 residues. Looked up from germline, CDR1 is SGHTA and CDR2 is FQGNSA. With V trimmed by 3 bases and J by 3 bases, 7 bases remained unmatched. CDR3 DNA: TGTGCCAGCAGCTTTAACCCAGGGGGTTACACCGGGGAGCTGTTTTTT. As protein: CASSFNPGGYTGELFF.

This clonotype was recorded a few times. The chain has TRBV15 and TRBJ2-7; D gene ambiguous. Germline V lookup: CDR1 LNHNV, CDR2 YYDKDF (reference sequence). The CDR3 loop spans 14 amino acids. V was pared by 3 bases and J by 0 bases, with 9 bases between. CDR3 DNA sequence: TGTGCCACCAGCAGGGTTAGCAGCTCCTACGAGCAGTACTTC. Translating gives CATSRVSSSYEQYF.

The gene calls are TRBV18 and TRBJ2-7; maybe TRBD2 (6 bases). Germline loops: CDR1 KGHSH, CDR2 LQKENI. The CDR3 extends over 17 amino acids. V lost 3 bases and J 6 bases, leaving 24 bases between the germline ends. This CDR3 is CASSPIEPGLRGSEQYF. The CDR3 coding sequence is TGTGCCAGCTCACCGATAGAACCGGGACTTCGGGGCTCCGAGCAGTACTTC.

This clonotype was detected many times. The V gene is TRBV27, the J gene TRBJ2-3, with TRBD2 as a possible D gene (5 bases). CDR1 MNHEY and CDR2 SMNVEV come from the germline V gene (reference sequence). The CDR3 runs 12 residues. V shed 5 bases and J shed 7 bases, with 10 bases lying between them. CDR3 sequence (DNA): TGTGCCAGCAGTCCCTTCGGGAATACGCAGTATTTT. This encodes CASSPFGNTQYF.

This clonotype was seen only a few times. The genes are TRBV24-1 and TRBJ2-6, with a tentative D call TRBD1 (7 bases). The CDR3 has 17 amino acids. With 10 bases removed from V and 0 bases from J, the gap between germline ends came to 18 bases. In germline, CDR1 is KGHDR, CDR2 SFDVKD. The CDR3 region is CATEGARAHSGANVLTF. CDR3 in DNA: TGTGCCACGGAGGGGGCCAGGGCCCACTCTGGGGCCAACGTCCTGACTTTC.

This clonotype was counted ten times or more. CDR3 DNA: TGCAGCGTTGCCGAGGGCTACGAGCAGTACTTC. The encoded protein is CSVAEGYEQYF. The chain uses TRBV29-1 and TRBJ2-7; weak D call: TRBD2 (5 bases). This CDR3 contains 11 residues. With 4 bases removed from V and 3 bases from J, the gap between germline ends came to 7 bases. Germline CDR1 SQVTM, CDR2 ANQGSEA.

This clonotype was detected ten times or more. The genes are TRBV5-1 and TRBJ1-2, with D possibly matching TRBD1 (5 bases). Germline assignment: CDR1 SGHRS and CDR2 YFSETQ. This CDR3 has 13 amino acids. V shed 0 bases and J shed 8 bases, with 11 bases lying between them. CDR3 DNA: TGCGCCAGCAGCTTGGATGGCAGGGCCGGCTACACCTTC. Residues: CASSLDGRAGYTF.

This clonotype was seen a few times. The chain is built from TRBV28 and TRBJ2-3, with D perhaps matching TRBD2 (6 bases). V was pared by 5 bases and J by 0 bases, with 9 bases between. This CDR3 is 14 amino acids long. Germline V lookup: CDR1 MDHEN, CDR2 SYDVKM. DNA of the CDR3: TGTGCCAGCAGTATGACTAGAAGCACAGATACGCAGTATTTT. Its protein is CASSMTRSTDTQYF. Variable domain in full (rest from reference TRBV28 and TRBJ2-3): DVKVTQSSRYLVKRTGEKVFLECVQDMDHENMFWYRQDPGLGLRLIYFSYDVKMKEKGDIPEGYSVSREKKERFSLILESASTNQTSMYLCASSMTRSTDTQYFGPGTRLTVL.

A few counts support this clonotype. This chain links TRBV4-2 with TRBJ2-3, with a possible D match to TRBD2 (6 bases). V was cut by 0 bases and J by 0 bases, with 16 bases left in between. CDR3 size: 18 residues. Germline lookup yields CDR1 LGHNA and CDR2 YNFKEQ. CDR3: CASSQDHGGGLSTDTQYF. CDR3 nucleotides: TGTGCCAGCAGCCAAGATCATGGGGGAGGTCTAAGCACAGATACGCAGTATTTT.

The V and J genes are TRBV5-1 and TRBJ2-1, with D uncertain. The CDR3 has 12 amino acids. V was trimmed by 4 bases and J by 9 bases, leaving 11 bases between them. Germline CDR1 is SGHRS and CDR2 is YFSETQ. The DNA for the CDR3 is TGCGCCAGCAGCCGAGAGGTGGGTGAGCAGTTCTTC. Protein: CASSREVGEQFF.

CDR3 DNA sequence: TGCAGTGCTACGGGACTAGCGGGGGGTTACGAGCAGTACTTC. As protein: CSATGLAGGYEQYF. The chain joins TRBV20-1 to TRBJ2-7, with 15 bases lining up with TRBD2. V dropped 4 bases and J dropped 4; count of bases not matched to a gene: 2. Germline V gene sequence: CDR1 DFQATT, CDR2 SNEGSKA (reference sequence). This CDR3 spans 14 amino acids.

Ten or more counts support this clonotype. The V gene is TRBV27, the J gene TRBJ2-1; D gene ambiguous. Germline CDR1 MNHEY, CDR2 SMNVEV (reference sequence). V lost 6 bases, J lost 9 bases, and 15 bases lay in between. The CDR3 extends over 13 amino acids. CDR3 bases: TGTGCCAGCAGGGCCCCCCCGGGTCTTGAGCAGTTCTTC. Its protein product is CASRAPPGLEQFF.

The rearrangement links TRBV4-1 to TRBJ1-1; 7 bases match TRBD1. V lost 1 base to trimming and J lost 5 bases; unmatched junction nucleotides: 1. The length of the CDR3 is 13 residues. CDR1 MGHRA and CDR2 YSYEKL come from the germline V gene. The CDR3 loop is CASSQVTGTEAFF. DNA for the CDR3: TGCGCCAGCAGCCAAGTGACAGGGACTGAAGCTTTCTTT.